This passage covers 10 T cell receptor beta chains from one sample sequenced in a study of glioma-infiltrating T cells after dendritic cell vaccination (TCRdb year 2016). Receptors were amplified or captured by the immunoSEQ multiplex PCR assay. The source is immuneACCESS, and TCRdb retained only in-frame sequences with V and J called. Part of the clones is not carried over; for the studies checked, unresolved V genes explain less than half of this, and the remainder is unexplained. Recorded for this sample are 85,000 to 110,000 clones; 81% of them occurred a single time. Less than 15% of the sample is in the top ten clones. The specimen was blood, collected before dendritic cell vaccination. These receptors all stem from a human donor with glioblastoma.

The rearrangement uses TRBV14 and TRBJ2-7, with 7 bases that match TRBD2. From germline, CDR1 is SGHDN and CDR2 FVKESK. J gave up 3 bases and V 1 base, and 3 bases lay outside the gene matches. The CDR3 contains 14 residues. The CDR3 DNA reads TGTGCCAGCAGCCAAGGTCCGGGAGGCTACGAGCAGTACTTC. This translates into CASSQGPGGYEQYF.

The CDR3 sequence: CASSVQEKNEKLFF. The CDR3 DNA follows: TGTGCCAGCAGCGTACAGGAGAAAAATGAAAAACTGTTTTTT. The chain employs TRBV7-9 and TRBJ1-4, with D tentatively TRBD1 (5 bases). CDR3 length: 14 amino acids. Germline values: CDR1 SEHNR, CDR2 FQNEAQ (reference sequence). Trimming removed 5 bases from V and 5 bases from J, with 12 bases in between.

The chain is built from TRBV19 and TRBJ1-2, with 7 nucleotides matching TRBD1. Looked up from germline, CDR1 is LNHDA and CDR2 is SQIVND (reference sequence). The CDR3 covers 13 residues. Germline trimming cut 1 base from V and 6 bases from J; bases unmatched to any gene: 2. CDR3 bases: TGTGCCAGTAGTATAGTCAGGGGGGATGGCTACACCTTC. Translated: CASSIVRGDGYTF.

The chain couples TRBV11-3 to TRBJ2-1; weak D call: TRBD2 (5 bases). The length of the CDR3 is 15 residues. V was clipped by 5 bases and J by 2 bases, with 13 bases between them. From germline, CDR1 is SGHNT and CDR2 YENEEA. Here the CDR3 DNA reads TGTGCCAGCAGCCCGACGGGGTCCCCCTACAATGAGCAGTTCTTC. Translation: CASSPTGSPYNEQFF.

This rearrangement joins TRBV11-3 to TRBJ1-2; TRBD1 matches 7 bases. Trimming took 3 bases from V and 5 from J; bases not matched to a gene: 6. From germline, CDR1 is SGHNT and CDR2 YENEEA. The CDR3 contains 14 residues. The CDR3 DNA reads as TGTGCCAGCAGCTTGGAGGGACAGACATATGGCTACACCTTC. Amino acids: CASSLEGQTYGYTF.

J is TRBJ2-1 and V is TRBV11-3; 12 bases map to TRBD2. The CDR3 loop spans 15 amino acids. Trimming removed 5 bases from V and 6 bases from J; junction bases left unmatched: 5. Germline assignment: CDR1 SGHNT and CDR2 YENEEA. The DNA of the CDR3 is TGTGCCAGCAGCCCCCGGACTAGCGGGGTCAATGAGCAGTTCTTC. It encodes CASSPRTSGVNEQFF.

The rearrangement uses TRBV30 and TRBJ1-1; D not resolved. Germline assignment: CDR1 GTSNPN and CDR2 SVGIG (reference sequence). The ends were cut back, 2 bases at V and 1 base at J, with 8 bases in the middle. The CDR3 contains 13 residues. The DNA of the CDR3 is TGTGCCTGGAGTCCCCCCCAGAACACTGAAGCTTTCTTT. Translation: CAWSPPQNTEAFF.

The chain recombines TRBV5-1 with TRBJ1-2; 8 nucleotides agree with TRBD1. Germline V CDR1 and CDR2: SGHRS, YFSETQ. V lost 4 bases to trimming and J lost 1 base; unmatched junction nucleotides: 9. This CDR3 is built from 16 residues. The DNA of the CDR3 is TGCGCCAGCAGCCTAGAGGGACAGGCCTTTAACTATGGCTACACCTTC. It yields the protein CASSLEGQAFNYGYTF.

This clone occurred once. The rearrangement joins TRBV11-1 to TRBJ1-5; D is uncertain. The V and J ends lost 4 bases and 4 bases respectively, with 8 bases between them. This CDR3 contains 13 residues. CDR1 is SGHAT and CDR2 is FQDESV in the germline V gene (reference sequence). CDR3 DNA: TGTGCCAGCAGCTCCGGAGGGAATCAGCCCCAGCATTTT. Residues: CASSSGGNQPQHF.

The table lists this clone with a few counts. Here the CDR3 DNA reads TGTGCCAGCTCACAGAACAGGGGTGGCACTGAAGCTTTCTTT. It is translated as CASSQNRGGTEAFF. The V call is TRBV18, the J call TRBJ1-1; 7 bases line up with TRBD1. Trimming at V came to 4 bases and at J to 4 bases, leaving 6 bases not matched to a gene. This CDR3 comprises 14 residues. The germline CDR1 and CDR2 sequences are KGHSH and LQKENI. Together with reference TRBV18 and TRBJ1-1, the CDR3 gives the full variable domain: NAGVMQNPRHLVRRRGQEARLRCSPMKGHSHVYWYRQLPEEGLKFMVYLQKENIIDESGMPKERFSAEFPKEGPSILRIQQVVRGDSAAYFCASSQNRGGTEAFFGQGTRLTVV.